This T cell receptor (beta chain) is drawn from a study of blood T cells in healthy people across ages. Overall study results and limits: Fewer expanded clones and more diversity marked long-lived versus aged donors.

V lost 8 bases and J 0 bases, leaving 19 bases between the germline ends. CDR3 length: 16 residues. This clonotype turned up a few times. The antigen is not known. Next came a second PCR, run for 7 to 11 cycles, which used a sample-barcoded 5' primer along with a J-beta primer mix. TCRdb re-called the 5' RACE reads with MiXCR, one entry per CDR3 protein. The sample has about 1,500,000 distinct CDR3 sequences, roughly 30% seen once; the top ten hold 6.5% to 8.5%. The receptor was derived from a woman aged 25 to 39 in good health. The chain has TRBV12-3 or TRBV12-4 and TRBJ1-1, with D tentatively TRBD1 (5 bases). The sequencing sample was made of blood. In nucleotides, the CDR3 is TGTGCCAGCCAAGGGACTACTACGGACATGAACACTGAAGCTTTCTTT. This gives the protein CASQGTTTDMNTEAFF.